This is a list of T cell receptor beta chains from one sample in a study of T cells in Graves' hyperthyroidism and ophthalmopathy. TCRdb fed the multiplex PCR reads into MiXCR, producing one record per CDR3 protein. The sample shows around 300,000 distinct CDR3 sequences, roughly 20% of them seen only once. Sequencing was done on a sample of blood. The receptors come from a man younger than 40 with Graves' ophthalmopathy. Each CDR3 is given with its conserved first and last residue.

v_gene	CDR3aa
TRBV18	CASSPGRGTGNQPQHF
TRBV7-9	CASSLYASETQYF
TRBV28	CASSFRERTEAFF
TRBV18	CASSQEQGYNSPLHF
TRBV12-3/TRBV12-4	CASSFLVGNSGNTIYF
TRBV11-2	CASSLLQGSTEAFF
TRBV27	CASSSGLAGDVCNEQFF
TRBV7-3	CASSLLAGNEQFF
TRBV7-2	CASRDKNIQYF
TRBV28	CASSSPGQPNLFSTGTQYF